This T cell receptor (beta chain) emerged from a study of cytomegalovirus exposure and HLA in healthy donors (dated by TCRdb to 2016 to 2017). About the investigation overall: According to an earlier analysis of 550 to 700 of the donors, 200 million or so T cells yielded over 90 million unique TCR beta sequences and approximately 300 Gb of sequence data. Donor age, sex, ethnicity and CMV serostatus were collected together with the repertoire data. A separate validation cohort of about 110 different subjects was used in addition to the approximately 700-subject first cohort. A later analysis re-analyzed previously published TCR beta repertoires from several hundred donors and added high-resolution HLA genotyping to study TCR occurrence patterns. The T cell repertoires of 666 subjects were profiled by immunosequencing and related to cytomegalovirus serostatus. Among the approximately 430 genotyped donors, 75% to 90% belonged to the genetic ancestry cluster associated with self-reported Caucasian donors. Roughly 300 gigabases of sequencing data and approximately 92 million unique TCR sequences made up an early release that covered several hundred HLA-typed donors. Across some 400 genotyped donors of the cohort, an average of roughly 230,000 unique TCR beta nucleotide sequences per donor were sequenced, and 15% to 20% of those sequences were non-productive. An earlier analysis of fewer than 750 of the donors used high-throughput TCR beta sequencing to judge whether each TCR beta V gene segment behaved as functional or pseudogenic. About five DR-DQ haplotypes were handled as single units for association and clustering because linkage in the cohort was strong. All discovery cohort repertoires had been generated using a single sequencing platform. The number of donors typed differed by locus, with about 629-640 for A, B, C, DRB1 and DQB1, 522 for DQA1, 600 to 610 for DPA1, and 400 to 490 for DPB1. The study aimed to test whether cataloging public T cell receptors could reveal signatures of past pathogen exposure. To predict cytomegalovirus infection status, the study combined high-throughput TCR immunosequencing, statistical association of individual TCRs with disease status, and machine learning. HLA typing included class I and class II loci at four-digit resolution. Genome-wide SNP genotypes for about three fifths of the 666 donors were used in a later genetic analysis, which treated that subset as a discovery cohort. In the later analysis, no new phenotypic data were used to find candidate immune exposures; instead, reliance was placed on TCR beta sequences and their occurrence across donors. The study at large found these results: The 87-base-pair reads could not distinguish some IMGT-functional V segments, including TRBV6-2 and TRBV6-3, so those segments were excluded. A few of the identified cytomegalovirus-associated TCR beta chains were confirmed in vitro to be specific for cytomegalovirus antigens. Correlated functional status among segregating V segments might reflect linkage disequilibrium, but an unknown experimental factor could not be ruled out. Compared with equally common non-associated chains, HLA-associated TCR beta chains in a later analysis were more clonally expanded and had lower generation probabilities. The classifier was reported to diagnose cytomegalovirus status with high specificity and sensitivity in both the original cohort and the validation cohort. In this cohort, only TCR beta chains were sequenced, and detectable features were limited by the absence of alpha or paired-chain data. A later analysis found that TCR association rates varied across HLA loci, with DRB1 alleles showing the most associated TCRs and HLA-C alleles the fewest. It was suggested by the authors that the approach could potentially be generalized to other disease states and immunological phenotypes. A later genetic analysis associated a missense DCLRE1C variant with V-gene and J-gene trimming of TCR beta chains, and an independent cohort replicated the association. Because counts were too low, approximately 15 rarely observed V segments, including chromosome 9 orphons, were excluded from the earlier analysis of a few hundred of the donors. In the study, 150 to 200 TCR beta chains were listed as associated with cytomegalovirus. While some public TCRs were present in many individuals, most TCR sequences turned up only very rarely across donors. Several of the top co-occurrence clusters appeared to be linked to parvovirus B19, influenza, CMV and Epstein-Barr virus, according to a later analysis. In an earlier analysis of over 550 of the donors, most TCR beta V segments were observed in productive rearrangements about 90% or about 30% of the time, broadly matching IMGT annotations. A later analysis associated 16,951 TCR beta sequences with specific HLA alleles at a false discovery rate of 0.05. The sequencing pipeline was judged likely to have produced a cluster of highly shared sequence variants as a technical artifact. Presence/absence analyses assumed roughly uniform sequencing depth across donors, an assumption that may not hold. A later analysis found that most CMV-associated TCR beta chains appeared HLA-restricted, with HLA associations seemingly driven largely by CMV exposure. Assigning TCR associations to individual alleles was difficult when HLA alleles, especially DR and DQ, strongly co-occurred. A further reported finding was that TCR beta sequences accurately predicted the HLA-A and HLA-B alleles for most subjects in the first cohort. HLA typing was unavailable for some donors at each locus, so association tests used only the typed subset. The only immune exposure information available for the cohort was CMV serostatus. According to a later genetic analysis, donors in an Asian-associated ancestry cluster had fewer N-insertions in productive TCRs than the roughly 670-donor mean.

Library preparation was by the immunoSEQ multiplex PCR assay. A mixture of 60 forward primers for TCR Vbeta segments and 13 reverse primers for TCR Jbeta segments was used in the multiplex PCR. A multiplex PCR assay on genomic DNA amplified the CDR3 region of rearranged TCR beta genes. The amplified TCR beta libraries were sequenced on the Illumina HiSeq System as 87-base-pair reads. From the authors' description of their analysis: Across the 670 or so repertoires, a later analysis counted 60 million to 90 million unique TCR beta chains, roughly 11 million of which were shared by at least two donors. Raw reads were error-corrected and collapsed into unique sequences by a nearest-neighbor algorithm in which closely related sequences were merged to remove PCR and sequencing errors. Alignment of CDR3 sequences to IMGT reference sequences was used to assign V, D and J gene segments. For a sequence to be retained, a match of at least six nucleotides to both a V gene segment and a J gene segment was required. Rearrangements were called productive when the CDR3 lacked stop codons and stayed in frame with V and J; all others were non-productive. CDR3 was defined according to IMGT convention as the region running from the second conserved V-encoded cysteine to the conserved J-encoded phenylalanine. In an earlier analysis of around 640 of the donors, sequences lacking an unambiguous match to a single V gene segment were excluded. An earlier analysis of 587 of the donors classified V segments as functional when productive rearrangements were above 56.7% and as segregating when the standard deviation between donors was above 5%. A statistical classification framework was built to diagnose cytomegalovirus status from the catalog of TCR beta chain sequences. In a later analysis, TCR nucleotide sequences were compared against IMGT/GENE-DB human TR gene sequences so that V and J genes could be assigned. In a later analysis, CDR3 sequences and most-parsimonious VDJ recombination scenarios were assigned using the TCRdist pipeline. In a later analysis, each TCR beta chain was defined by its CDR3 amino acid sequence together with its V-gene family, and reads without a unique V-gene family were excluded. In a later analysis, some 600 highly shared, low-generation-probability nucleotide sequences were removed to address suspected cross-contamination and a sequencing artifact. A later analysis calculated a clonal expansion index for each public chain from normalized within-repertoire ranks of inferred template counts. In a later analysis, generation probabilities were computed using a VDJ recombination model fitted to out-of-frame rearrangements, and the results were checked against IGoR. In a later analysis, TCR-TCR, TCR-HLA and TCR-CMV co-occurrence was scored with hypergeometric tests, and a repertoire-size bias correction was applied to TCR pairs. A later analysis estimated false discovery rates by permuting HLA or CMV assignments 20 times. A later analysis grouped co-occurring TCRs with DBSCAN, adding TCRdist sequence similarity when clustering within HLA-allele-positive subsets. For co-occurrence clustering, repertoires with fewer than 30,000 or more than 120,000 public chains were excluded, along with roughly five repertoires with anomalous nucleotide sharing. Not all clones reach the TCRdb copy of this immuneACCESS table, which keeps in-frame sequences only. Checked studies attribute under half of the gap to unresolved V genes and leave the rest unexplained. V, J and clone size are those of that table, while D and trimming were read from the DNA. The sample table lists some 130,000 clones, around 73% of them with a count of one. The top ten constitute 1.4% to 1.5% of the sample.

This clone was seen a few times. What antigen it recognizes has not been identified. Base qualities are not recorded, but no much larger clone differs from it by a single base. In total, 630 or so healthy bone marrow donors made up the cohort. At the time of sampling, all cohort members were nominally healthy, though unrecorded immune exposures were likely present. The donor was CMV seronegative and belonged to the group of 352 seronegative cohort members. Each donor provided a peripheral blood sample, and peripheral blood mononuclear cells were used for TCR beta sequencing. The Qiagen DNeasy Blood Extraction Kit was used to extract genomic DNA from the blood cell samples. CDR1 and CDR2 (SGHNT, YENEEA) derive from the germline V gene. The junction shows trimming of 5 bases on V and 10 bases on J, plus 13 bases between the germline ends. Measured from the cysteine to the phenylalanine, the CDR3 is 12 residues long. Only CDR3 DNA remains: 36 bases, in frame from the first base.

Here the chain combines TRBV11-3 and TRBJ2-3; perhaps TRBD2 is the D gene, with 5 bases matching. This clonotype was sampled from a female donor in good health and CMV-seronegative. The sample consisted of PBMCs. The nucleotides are TGTGCCAGCAGCCTCGGGTCACTAGCGCAGTATTTT. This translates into CASSLGSLAQYF. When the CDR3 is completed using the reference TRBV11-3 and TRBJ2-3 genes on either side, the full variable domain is EAGVVQSPRYKIIEKKQPVAFWCNPISGHNTLYWYLQNLGQGPELLIRYENEEAVDDSQLPKDRFSAERLKGVDSTLKIQPAELGDSAVYLCASSLGSLAQYFGPGTRLTVL.